This T cell receptor (beta chain) came from a study of technical replicates of blood from several donors. Libraries were prepared by immunoSEQ multiplex PCR; TCRdb keeps only in-frame clonotypes and omits some of them. The repertoire holds about 75,000 clones, with approximately 97% as singletons. In germline, CDR1 is LGHNA, CDR2 YNFKEQ. The CDR3 is 13 residues long, ends included. With respect to this clone: Since no conserved phenylalanine or tryptophan closes the CDR3, a read error is the likely cause. It is unclear where the CDR3 begins or ends on the DNA, so no DNA is shown, and the CDR3 is as TCRdb lists it.

The rearrangement uses TRBV4-2 and TRBJ2-3; the D call of TRBD2 is as the table states it, not checked on the DNA. The clonotype was recovered from a human donor in good health. Sequenced material: T cells isolated from PBMCs. The CDR3 protein is CASSQYETSGIKL.